The sequence of this TCR beta chain was determined in a study of cytomegalovirus exposure and HLA in healthy donors. J gave up 1 base and V 2 bases, and 14 bases lay outside the gene matches. Germline CDR1 reads SGHVS; CDR2 reads FQNEAQ. The CDR3 runs 18 residues. Concerning this clone: The antigen is undetermined.

Study-wide findings and caveats: In a later analysis, TCR beta V- and J-gene trimming was associated with a missense DCLRE1C variant.

The PCR was carried out with 60 Vbeta primers and 13 Jbeta primers. The data were produced by immunoSEQ multiplex PCR, yet TCRdb's version contains in-frame clones alone and is incomplete. The sample consists of 200,000 or so clones, approximately 80% of them appearing once. This TCR derives from a woman aged 30 to 39 in good health and CMV-seronegative. V usage is TRBV7-8 and J usage is TRBJ2-7, with 7 nucleotides matching TRBD1. The specimen was PBMCs. CDR3 coding DNA: TGTGCCAGCAGCTTAATCTTCCGGGACAGAGTTAAATCCTACGAGCAGTACTTC. It codes for CASSLIFRDRVKSYEQYF.